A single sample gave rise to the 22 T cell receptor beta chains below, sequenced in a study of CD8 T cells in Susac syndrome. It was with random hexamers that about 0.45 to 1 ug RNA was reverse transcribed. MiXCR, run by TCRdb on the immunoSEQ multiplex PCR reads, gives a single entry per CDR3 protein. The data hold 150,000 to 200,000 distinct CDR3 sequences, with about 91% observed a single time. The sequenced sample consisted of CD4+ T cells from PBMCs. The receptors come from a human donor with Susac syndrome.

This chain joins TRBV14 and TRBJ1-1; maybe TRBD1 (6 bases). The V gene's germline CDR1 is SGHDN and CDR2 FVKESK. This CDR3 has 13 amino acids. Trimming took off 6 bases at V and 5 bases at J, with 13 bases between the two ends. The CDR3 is CASRDTGRTEAFF. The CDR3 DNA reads TGTGCCAGCAGGGATACAGGGAGGACTGAAGCTTTCTTT.

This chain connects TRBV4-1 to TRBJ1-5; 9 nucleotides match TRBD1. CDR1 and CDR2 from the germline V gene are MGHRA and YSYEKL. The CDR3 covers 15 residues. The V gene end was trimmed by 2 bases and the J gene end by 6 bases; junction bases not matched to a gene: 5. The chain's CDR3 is CASSQKTGGLQPQHF. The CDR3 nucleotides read TGCGCCAGCAGCCAAAAGACAGGGGGGCTTCAGCCCCAGCATTTT.

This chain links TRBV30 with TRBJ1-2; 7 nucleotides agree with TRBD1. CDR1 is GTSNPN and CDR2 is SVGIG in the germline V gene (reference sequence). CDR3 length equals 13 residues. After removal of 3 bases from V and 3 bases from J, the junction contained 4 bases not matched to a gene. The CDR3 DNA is TGTGCCTGGAGACCGGGACAGTACTATGGCTACACCTTC. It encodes CAWRPGQYYGYTF.

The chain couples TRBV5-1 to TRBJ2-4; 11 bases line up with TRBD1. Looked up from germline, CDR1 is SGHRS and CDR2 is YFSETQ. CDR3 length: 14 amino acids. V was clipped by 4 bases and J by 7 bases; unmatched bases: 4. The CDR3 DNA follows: TGCGCCAGCAGCCAGGGACAGGGGGAGAACATTCAGTACTTC. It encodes CASSQGQGENIQYF.

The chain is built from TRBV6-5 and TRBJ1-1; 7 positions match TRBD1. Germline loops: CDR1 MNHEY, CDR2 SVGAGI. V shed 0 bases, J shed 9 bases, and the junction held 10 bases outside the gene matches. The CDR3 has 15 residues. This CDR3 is CASSYSLGQHSKAFF. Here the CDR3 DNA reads TGTGCCAGCAGTTACTCGTTGGGACAGCACTCTAAAGCTTTCTTT.

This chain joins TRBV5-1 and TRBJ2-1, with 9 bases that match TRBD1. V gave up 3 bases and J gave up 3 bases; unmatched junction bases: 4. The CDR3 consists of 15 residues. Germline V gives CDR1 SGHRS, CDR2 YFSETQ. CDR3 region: CASSWGQGDYNEQFF. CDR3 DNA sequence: TGCGCCAGCAGCTGGGGACAGGGTGACTACAATGAGCAGTTCTTC.

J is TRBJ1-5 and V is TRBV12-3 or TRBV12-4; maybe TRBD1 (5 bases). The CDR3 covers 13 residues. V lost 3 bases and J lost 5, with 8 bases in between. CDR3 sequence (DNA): TGTGCCAGCAGTTTTGGGGGGGATCAGCCCCAGCATTTT. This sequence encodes CASSFGGDQPQHF.

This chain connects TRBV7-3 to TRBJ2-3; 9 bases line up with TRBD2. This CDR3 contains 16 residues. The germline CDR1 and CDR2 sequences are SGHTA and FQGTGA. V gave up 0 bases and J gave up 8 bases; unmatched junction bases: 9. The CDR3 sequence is CASSLTMRGGASTQYF. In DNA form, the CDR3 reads TGTGCCAGCAGCTTAACGATGCGCGGGGGGGCCTCTACGCAGTATTTT.

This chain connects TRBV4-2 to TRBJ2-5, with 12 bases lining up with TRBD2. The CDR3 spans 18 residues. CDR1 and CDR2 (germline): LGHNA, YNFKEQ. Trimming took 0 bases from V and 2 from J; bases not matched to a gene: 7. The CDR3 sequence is CASSQEGLAGGLQETQYF. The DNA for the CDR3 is TGTGCCAGCAGCCAAGAGGGGCTAGCGGGGGGGTTACAAGAGACCCAGTACTTC.

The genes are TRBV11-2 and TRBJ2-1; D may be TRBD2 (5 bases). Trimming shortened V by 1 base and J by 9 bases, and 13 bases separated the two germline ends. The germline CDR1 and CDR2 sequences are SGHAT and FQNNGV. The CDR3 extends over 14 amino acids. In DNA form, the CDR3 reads TGTGCCAGCAGCTTAGCCCCGACTAACACTGAGCAGTTCTTC. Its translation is CASSLAPTNTEQFF.

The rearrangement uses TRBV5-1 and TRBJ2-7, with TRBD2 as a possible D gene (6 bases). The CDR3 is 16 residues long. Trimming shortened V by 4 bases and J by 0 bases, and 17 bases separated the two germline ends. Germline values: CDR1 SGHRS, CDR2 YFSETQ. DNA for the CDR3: TGCGCCAGCAGCCCGTACCCGGGACTCATCTCCTACGAGCAGTACTTC. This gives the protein CASSPYPGLISYEQYF.

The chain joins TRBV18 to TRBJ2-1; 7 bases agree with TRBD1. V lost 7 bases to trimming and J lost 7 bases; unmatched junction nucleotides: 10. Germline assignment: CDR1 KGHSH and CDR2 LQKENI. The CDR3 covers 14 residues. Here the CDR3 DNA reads TGTGCCAGCTTCCAAGGGACAGCACCGAATGAGCAGTTCTTC. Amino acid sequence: CASFQGTAPNEQFF.

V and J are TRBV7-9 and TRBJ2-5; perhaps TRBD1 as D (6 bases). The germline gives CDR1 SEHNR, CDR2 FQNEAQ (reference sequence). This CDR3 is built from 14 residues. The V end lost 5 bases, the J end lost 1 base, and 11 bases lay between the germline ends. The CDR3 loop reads CASSPGHSQETQYF. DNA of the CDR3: TGTGCCAGCAGCCCGGGACACTCCCAAGAGACCCAGTACTTC.

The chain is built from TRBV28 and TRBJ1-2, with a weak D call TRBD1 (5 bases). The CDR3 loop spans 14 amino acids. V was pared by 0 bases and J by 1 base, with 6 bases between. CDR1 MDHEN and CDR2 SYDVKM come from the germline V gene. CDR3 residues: CASSLWGVNYGYTF. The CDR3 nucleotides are TGTGCCAGCAGTTTATGGGGGGTTAACTATGGCTACACCTTC.

The chain's CDR3 is CASSQLWGVEFETQYF. The CDR3, as DNA: TGCGCCAGCAGCCAACTTTGGGGGGTGGAATTCGAGACCCAGTACTTC. This sequence joins TRBV4-1 and TRBJ2-5, with D maybe TRBD2 (6 bases). The germline CDR1 and CDR2 sequences are MGHRA and YSYEKL. This CDR3 region has 16 residues. V lost 2 bases, J lost 5 bases, and 18 bases lay in between.

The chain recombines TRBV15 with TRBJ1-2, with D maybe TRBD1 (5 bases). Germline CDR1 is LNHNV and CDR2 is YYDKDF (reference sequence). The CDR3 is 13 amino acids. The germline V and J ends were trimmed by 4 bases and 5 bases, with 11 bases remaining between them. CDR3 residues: CATSNTDSYGYTF. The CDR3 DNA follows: TGTGCCACCAGCAATACCGACAGTTATGGCTACACCTTC.

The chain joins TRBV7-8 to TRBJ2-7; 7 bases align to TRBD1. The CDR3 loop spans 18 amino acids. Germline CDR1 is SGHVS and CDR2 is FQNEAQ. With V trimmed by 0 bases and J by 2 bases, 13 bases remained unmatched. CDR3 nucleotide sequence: TGTGCCAGCAGCTTAGCAGGCAGTGGGGACAGTGATACCTACGAGCAGTACTTC. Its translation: CASSLAGSGDSDTYEQYF.

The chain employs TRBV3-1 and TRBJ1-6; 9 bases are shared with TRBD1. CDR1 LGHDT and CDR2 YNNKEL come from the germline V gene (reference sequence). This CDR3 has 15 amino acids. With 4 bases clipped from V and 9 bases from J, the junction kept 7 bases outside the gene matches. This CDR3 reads CASSLWDREASPLHF. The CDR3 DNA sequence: TGTGCCAGCAGCCTTTGGGACAGGGAAGCTTCACCCCTCCACTTT.

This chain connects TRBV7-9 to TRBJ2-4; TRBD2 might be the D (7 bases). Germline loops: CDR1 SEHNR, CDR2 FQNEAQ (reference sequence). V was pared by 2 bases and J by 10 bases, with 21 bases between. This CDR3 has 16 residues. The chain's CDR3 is CASSLIGRTANPIQYF. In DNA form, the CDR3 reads TGTGCCAGCAGCTTAATCGGGAGGACAGCCAACCCAATTCAGTACTTC.

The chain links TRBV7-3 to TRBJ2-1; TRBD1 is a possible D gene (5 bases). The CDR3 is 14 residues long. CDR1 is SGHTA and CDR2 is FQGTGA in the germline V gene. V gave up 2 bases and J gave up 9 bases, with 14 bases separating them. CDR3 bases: TGTGCCAGCAGCTTACTCGGACGGCAGGGTGAGCAGTTCTTC. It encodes CASSLLGRQGEQFF.

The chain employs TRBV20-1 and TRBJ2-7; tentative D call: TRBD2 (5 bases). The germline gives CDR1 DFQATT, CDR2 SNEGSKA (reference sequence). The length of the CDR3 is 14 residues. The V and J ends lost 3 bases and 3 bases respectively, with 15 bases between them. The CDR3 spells CSARHPLASYEQYF. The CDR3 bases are TGCAGTGCTAGGCACCCGCTAGCTAGCTACGAGCAGTACTTC.

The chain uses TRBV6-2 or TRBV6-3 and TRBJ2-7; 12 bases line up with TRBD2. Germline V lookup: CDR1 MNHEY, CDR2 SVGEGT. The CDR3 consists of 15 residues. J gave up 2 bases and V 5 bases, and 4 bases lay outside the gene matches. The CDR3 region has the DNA TGTGCCAGCAGTGACCCTAGCGGGGGGGCCTACGAGCAGTACTTC. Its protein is CASSDPSGGAYEQYF.